The sequence of this T cell receptor beta chain was determined in a study of early stage breast cancer tumors (dated by TCRdb to the late 2010s). In the study overall: Of the roughly 15 invasive breast tumors, about 13 were found to be estrogen receptor-positive, progesterone receptor-positive and HER2-negative. Across all samples, approximately 2,500,000 templates representing 1 million or so unique clonotypes were detected. On average, each sample got about 9.3-fold read coverage. About 65% of the 12 ER+/PR+/HER2- tumors were invasive ductal carcinomas, while the other four were invasive lobular carcinomas.

Every sample was amplified as two independent genomic DNA replicates, using approximately 0.5 ug for blood and about 1.4 ug for tumor or normal breast. TCRB sequencing of genomic DNA was carried out with the ImmunoSeq Intro kit according to the manufacturer's instructions. For absolute quantification, the roughly 31-cycle multiplex PCR included proprietary primers along with spike-in control sequences. Single-end 150-bp reads were used to sequence an 87-bp fragment covering the CDR3 and the flanking V and J genes. Seven samples, with two replicates for each sample, were multiplexed per lane of an Illumina MiSeq using version 3.0 chemistry. Per the original workflow: Raw data were processed with the vendor's proprietary pipeline, and both replicates were merged into a single result per sample. Clonotypes were defined as productive rearrangements sharing the V-gene family, CDR3 amino acid sequence and J-gene segment. To compute clonality, the normalized Shannon entropy (Pielou evenness) of TCRB abundances was subtracted from 1. T cell density was estimated as total templates divided by the number of input cells, with the number of input cells inferred from the DNA input amount. Total repertoire diversity and clonality were estimated with Recon using default parameters. A clonotype was considered tumor-enriched if its abundance in tumor exceeded 0.1% and was at least 32-fold higher than its abundance in normal breast. In its TCRdb copy, this immuneACCESS table keeps in-frame sequences only and misses some clones. Where compared with another copy, unresolved V genes explain less than half of these, and the others have no known cause. The V and J calls and clone size are taken from that table; D and trimming were inferred from the DNA. The sample table contains 25,000 to 30,000 clones; only one count was recorded for roughly 78% of them. About 13% of the sample rests with the top ten.

This clone was seen a few times. Its cognate antigen has yet to be identified. No much larger clonotype is one base removed from it; base qualities were not supplied. Beyond this particular receptor, the publication reports: Because the cohort was small, a breakdown by tumor subtype could not be done. Repertoires from blood and normal breast were more alike than repertoires from blood and tumor, and in about 85% of the 16 patients, comparing each tissue with blood separated tumor from normal. Enriched TCRB sequences shared across patients were found to be mostly commonly generated sequences that were unlikely to play an important role in the tumor microenvironment. Bulk genomic DNA sequencing of unsorted cells missed chain pairing and functional markers such as CD4, CD8 and FOXP3. Compared with adjacent normal breast tissue, tumors had around 2.6-fold higher T cell density and higher clonality.

The study profiled bulk TCR beta-chain repertoires in matched peripheral blood, tumor and adjacent normal breast tissue taken from some 17 patients with early-stage breast cancer. Before surgery, roughly 5-11 mL of whole blood was collected in EDTA tubes and processed within 2 hours. Peripheral blood mononuclear cells were isolated by Ficoll-Paque centrifugation in SepMate-50 tubes. PBMCs were cryopreserved in about 90% FBS with roughly 10% DMSO in aliquots of about 1.7 to 4 million cells and stored in liquid nitrogen. The Qiagen AllPrep DNA/RNA Mini kit was used to extract genomic DNA. V is cut back by 0 bases and J by 2 bases, with 6 bases in the junction unmatched. The germline V gene encodes CDR1 SGHTA and CDR2 FQGNSA. Including cysteine and phenylalanine, the CDR3 has 17 amino acids. Left in the record is the CDR3 DNA by itself, 51 bases read in frame from the first base.

Sequencing was performed on blood. Rearrangement joined TRBV7-2 to TRBJ2-4, and 8 junction bases match TRBD1. The source is a person in their sixties or seventies with breast cancer. The sequenced DNA is TGTGCCAGCAGCTTAGCCCAAGGACAGGGACCCAAAAACATTCAGTACTTC. Protein translation: CASSLAQGQGPKNIQYF.